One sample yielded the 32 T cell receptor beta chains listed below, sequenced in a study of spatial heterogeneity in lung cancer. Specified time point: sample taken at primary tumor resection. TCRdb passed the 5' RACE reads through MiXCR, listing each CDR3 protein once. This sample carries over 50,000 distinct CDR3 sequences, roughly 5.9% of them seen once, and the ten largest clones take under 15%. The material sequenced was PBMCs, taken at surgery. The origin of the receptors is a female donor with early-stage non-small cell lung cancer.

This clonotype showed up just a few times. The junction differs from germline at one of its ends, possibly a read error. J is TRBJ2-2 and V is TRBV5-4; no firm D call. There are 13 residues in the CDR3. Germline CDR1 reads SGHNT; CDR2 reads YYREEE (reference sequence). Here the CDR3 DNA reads TGTGCCAGCAGCTTTAGGAACCCCGGGGAGCTGTTTTTT. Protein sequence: CASSFRNPGELFF.

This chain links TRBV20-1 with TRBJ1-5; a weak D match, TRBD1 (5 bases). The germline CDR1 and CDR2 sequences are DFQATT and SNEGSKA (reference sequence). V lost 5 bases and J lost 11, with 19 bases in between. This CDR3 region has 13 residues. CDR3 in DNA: TGCAGTGCTTTCGCTCAGGGCCTTGTAGCCCAGCATTTT. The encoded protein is CSAFAQGLVAQHF.

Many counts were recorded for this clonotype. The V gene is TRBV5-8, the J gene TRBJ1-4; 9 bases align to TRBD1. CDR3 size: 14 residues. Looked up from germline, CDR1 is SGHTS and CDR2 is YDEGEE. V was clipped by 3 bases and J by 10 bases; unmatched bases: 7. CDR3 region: CASSWGQGRAKLFF. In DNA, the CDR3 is TGTGCCAGCAGCTGGGGACAGGGTCGGGCAAAACTGTTTTTT.

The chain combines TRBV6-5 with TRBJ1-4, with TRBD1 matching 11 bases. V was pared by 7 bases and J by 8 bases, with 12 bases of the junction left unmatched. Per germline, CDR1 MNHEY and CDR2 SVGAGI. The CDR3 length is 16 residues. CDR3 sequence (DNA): TGTGCCAGCACTAAGAAGGGACAGGGGGTAAACGAAAAACTGTTTTTT. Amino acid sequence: CASTKKGQGVNEKLFF.

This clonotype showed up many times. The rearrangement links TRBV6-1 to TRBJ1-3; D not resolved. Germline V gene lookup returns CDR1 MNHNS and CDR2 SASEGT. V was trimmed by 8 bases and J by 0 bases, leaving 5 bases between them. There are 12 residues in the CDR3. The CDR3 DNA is TGTGCCAGCCTCCTCTCTGGAAACACCATATATTTT. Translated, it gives CASLLSGNTIYF.

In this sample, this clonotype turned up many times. The CDR3 DNA reads as TGTGCCAGCAGCTTAACTGGGGCCAACGTCCTGACTTTC. As protein: CASSLTGANVLTF. This sequence joins TRBV7-9 and TRBJ2-6; D is ambiguous. V lost 2 bases, J lost 2 bases, and 1 base lay in between. CDR1 SEHNR and CDR2 FQNEAQ come from the germline V gene (reference sequence). The CDR3 runs to 13 residues. The whole variable domain, filled in from reference TRBV7-9 and TRBJ2-6, reads DTGVSQNPRHKITKRGQNVTFRCDPISEHNRLYWYRQTLGQGPEFLTYFQNEAQLEKSRLLSDRFSAERPKGSFSTLEIQRTEQGDSAMYLCASSLTGANVLTFGAGSRLTVL.

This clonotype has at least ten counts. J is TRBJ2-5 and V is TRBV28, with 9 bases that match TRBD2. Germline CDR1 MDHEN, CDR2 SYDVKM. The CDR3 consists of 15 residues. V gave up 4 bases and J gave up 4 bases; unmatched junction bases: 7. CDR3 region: CASSWGSGRRETQYF. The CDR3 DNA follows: TGTGCCAGCAGTTGGGGTAGCGGGAGAAGAGAGACCCAGTACTTC. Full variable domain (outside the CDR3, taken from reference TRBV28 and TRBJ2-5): DVKVTQSSRYLVKRTGEKVFLECVQDMDHENMFWYRQDPGLGLRLIYFSYDVKMKEKGDIPEGYSVSREKKERFSLILESASTNQTSMYLCASSWGSGRRETQYFGPGTRLLVL.

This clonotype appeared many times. CDR3 DNA sequence: TGTGCCAGCAGTCACAGGGGGGATGGCTACACCTTC. Its protein product is CASSHRGDGYTF. The J gene is TRBJ1-2, the V gene TRBV12-3 or TRBV12-4; 8 nucleotides match TRBD1. This CDR3 is 12 amino acids long. The J segment lost 6 bases and the V segment lost 5 bases, leaving 2 bases of the junction unmatched.

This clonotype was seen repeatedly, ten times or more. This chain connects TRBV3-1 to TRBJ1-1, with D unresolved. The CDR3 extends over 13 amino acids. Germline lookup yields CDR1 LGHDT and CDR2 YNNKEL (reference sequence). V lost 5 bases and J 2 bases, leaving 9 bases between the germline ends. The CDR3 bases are TGTGCCAGCAGCTCCACAGACAACACTGAAGCTTTCTTT. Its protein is CASSSTDNTEAFF.

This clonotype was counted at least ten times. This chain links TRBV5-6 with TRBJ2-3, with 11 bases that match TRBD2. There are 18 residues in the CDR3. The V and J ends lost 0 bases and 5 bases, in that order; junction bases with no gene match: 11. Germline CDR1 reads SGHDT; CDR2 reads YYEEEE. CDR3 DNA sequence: TGTGCCAGCAGCTTGGGCGTGGTAGCGGGGGGGCGCAGAGATACGCAGTATTTT. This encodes CASSLGVVAGGRRDTQYF.

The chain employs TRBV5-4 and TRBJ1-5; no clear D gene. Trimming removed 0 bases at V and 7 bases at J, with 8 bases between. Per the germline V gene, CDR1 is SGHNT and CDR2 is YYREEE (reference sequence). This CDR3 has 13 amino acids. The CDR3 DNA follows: TGTGCCAGCAGCTTGGAGCTCTCCCAGCCCCAGCATTTT. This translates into CASSLELSQPQHF.

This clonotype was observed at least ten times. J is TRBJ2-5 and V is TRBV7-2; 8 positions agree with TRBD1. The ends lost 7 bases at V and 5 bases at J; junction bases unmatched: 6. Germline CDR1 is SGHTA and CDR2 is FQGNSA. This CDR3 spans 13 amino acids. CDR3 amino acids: CASNKDRVETQYF. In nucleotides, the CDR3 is TGTGCCAGCAACAAGGACAGGGTTGAGACCCAGTACTTC.

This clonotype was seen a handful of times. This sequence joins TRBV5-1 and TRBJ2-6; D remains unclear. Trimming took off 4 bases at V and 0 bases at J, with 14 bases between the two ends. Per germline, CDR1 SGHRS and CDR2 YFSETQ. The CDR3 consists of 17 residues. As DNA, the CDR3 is TGCGCCAGCAGCCCAAACTCACTCGGCTCTGGGGCCAACGTCCTGACTTTC. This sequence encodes CASSPNSLGSGANVLTF.

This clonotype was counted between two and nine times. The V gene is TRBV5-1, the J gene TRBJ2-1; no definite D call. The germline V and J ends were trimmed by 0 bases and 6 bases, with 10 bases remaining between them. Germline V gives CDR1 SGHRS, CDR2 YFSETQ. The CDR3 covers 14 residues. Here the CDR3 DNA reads TGCGCCAGCAGCTTGGCCGTTGGGGTCAATGAGCAGTTCTTC. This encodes CASSLAVGVNEQFF.

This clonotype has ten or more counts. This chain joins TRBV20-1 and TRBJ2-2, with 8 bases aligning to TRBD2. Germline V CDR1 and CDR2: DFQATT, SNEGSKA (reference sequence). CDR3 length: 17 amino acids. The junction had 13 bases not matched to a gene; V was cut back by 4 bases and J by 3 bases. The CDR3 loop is CSATRRGVGRDTGELFF. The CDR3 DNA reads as TGCAGTGCTACTCGGCGGGGGGTCGGCCGCGACACCGGGGAGCTGTTTTTT.

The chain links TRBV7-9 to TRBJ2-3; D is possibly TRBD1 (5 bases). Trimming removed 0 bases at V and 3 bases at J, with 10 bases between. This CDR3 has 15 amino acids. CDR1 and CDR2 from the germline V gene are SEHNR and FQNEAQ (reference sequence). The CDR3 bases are TGTGCCAGCAGCTTAGCGCAGGGTGGGACAGATACGCAGTATTTT. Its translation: CASSLAQGGTDTQYF.

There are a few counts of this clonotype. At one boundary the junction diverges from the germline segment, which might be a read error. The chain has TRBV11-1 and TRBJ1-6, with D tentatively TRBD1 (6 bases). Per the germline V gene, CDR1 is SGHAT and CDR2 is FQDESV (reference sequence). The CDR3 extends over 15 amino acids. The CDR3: CASTLTGTYNSPLHF. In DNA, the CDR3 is TGTGCCAGCACCTTAACAGGGACCTATAATTCACCCCTCCACTTT.

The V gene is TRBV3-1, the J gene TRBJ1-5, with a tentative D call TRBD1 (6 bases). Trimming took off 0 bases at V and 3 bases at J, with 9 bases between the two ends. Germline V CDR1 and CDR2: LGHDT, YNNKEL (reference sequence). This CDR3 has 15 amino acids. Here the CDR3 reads CASSQEGAFNQPQHF. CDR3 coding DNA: TGTGCCAGCAGCCAAGAGGGGGCCTTCAATCAGCCCCAGCATTTT.

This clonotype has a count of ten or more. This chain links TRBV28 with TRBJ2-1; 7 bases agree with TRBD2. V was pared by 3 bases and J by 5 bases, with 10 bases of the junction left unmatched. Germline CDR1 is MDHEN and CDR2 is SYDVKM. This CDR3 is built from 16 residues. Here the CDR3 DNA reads TGTGCCAGCAGTTTTTGGGGCGGGAGTACCAACAATGAGCAGTTCTTC. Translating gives CASSFWGGSTNNEQFF. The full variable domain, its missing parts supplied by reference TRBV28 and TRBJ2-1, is DVKVTQSSRYLVKRTGEKVFLECVQDMDHENMFWYRQDPGLGLRLIYFSYDVKMKEKGDIPEGYSVSREKKERFSLILESASTNQTSMYLCASSFWGGSTNNEQFFGPGTRLTVL.

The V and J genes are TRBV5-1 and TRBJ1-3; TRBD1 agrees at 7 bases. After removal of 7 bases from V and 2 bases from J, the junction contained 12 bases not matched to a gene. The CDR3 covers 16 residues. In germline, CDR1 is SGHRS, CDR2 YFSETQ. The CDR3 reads CASRPRDSSTGNTIYF. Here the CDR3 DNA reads TGCGCCAGCCGCCCCCGGGACAGTTCTACTGGAAACACCATATATTTT.

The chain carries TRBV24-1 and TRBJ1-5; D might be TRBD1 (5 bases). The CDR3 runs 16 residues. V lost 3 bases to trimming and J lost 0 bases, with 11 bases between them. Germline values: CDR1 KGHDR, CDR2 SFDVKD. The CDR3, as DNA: TGTGCCACCAGTGATGGGGCAGGTGATAGCAATCAGCCCCAGCATTTT. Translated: CATSDGAGDSNQPQHF.

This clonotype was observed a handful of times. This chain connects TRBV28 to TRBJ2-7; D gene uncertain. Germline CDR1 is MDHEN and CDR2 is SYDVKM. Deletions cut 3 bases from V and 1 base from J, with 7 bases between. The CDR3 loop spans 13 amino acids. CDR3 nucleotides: TGTGCCAGCAGTTTCCCGGGTTCCTACGAGCAGTACGTC. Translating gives CASSFPGSYEQYV.

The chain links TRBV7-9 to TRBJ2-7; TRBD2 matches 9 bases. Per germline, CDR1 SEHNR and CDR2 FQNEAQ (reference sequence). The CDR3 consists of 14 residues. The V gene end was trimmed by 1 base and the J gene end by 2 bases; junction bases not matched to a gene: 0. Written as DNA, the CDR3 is TGTGCCAGCAGCTTAGGCGGGGGGGCCTACGAGCAGTACGTC. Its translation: CASSLGGGAYEQYV.

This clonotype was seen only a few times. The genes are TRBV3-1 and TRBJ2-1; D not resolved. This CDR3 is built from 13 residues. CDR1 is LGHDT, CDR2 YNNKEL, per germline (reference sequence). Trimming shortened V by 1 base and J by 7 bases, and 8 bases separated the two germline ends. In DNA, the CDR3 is TGTGCCAGCAGCCAAGTTTCTGGTAATGAGCAGTTCTTC. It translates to CASSQVSGNEQFF.

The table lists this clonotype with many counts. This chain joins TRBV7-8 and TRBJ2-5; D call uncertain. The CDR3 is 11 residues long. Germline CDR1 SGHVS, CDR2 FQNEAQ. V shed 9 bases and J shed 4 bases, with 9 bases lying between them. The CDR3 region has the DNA TGTGCCAGTACAGTCGGAGAGACCCAGTACTTC. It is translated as CASTVGETQYF. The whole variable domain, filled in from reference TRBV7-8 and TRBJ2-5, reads GAGVSQSPRYKVAKRGQDVALRCDPISGHVSLFWYQQALGQGPEFLTYFQNEAQLDKSGLPSDRFFAERPEGSVSTLKIQRTQQEDSAVYLCASTVGETQYFGPGTRLLVL.

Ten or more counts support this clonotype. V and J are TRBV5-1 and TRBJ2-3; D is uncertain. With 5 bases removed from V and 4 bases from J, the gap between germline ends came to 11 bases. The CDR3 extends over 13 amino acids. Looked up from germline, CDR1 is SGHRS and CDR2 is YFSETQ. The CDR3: CASRPGGADTQYF. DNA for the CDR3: TGCGCCAGCAGACCGGGCGGAGCAGATACGCAGTATTTT.

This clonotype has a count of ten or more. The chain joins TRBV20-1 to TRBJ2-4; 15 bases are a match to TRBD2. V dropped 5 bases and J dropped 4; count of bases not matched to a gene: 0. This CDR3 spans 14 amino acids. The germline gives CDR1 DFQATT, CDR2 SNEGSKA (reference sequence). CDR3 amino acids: CSAGTSGGKNIQYF. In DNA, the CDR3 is TGCAGTGCTGGGACTAGCGGGGGGAAAAACATTCAGTACTTC.

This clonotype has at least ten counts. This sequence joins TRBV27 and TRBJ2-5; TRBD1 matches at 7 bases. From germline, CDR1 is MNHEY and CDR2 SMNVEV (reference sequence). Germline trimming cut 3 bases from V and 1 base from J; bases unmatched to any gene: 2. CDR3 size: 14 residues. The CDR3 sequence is CASSFTGAQETQYF. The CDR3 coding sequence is TGTGCCAGCAGTTTCACAGGGGCCCAAGAGACCCAGTACTTC.

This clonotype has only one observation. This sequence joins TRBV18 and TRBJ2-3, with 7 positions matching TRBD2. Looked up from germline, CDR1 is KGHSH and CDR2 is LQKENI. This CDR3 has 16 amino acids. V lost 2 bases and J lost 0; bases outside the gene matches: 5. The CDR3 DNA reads TGTGCCAGCTCACCAGCAGCGGGAAGGAGCACAGATACGCAGTATTTT. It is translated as CASSPAAGRSTDTQYF.

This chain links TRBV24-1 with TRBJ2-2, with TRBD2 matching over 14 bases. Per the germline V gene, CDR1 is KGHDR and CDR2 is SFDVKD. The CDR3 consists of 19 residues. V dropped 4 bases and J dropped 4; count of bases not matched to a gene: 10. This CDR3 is CATSDSDGTSGRITGELFF. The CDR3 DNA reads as TGTGCCACCAGTGACTCAGACGGGACTAGCGGGAGAATCACCGGGGAGCTGTTTTTT.

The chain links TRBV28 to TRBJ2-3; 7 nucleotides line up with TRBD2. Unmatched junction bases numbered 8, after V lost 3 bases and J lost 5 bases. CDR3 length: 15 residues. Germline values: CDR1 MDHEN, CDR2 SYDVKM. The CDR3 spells CASSLMGGSGDTQYF. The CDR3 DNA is TGTGCCAGCAGTTTGATGGGCGGGAGTGGAGATACGCAGTATTTT. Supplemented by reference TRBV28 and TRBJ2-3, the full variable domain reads DVKVTQSSRYLVKRTGEKVFLECVQDMDHENMFWYRQDPGLGLRLIYFSYDVKMKEKGDIPEGYSVSREKKERFSLILESASTNQTSMYLCASSLMGGSGDTQYFGPGTRLTVL.

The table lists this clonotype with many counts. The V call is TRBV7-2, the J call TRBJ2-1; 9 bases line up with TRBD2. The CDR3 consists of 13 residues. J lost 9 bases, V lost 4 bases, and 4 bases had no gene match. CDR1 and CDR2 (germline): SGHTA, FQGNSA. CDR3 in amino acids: CASSSPTSGEQFF. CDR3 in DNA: TGTGCCAGCAGCTCACCGACTAGCGGTGAGCAGTTCTTC.